A single sample gave rise to the 14 T cell receptor beta chains below, sequenced in a study of T cell clonotyping in hematopoietic cell transplantation. TCRdb's table, derived via immunoSEQ multiplex PCR, lists solely in-frame clones and lacks some. The sample includes about 7,700 clones, approximately 94% seen only once; the top ten take roughly 1.4%. Material: peripheral blood mononuclear cells, obtained 30 days after allogeneic stem cell transplant. These receptors all come from a male patient aged 60 to 75 who had an allogeneic stem cell transplant from an unrelated donor, so T cells may come from the graft donor. Some clones in this sample may be carry-over from other donors' samples.

V usage is TRBV7-9 and J usage is TRBJ2-3; D might be TRBD1 or TRBD2, each matching 5 bases. Trimming shortened V by 1 base and J by 1 base, and 9 bases separated the two germline ends. This CDR3 is built from 15 residues. The germline V gene has CDR1 SEHNR and CDR2 FQNEAQ (reference sequence). CDR3 region: CASSLGQGGTDTQYF. The DNA for the CDR3 is TGTGCCAGCAGCTTAGGTCAGGGAGGCACAGATACGCAGTATTTT.

The chain employs TRBV27 and TRBJ2-7; 7 bases align to TRBD1. J gave up 0 bases and V 3 bases, and 2 bases lay outside the gene matches. The CDR3 contains 14 residues. Looked up from germline, CDR1 is MNHEY and CDR2 is SMNVEV (reference sequence). The chain's CDR3 is CASSFRQGSYEQYF. The CDR3 region has the DNA TGTGCCAGCAGTTTCAGACAGGGCTCCTACGAGCAGTACTTC.

The chain links TRBV7-9 to TRBJ1-2, with 10 bases identical to TRBD1. The CDR3 has 17 residues. Germline lookup yields CDR1 SEHNR and CDR2 FQNEAQ (reference sequence). The V and J ends lost 5 bases and 0 bases, in that order; junction bases with no gene match: 9. CDR3 loop: CASSAVGGTGANYGYTF. CDR3 in DNA: TGTGCCAGCAGCGCTGTAGGGGGGACAGGGGCTAACTATGGCTACACCTTC.

The chain has TRBV14 and TRBJ2-1; D unresolved. V was trimmed by 8 bases and J by 0 bases, leaving 8 bases between them. The CDR3 spans 13 residues. CDR1 and CDR2 (germline): SGHDN, FVKESK. This CDR3 is CASGRRSYNEQFF. CDR3 DNA: TGTGCCAGCGGACGTCGCTCCTACAATGAGCAGTTCTTC.

The chain links TRBV21-1 to TRBJ1-5. TRBV21-1 is tagged as a pseudogene. The CDR3 length is 15 residues. CDR3 region: CASSLGGQCSQPQHF. The DNA of the CDR3 is TGTGCCAGCAGCTTGGGAGGACAGTGCAGTCAGCCCCAGCATTTT.

The chain recombines TRBV9 with TRBJ2-7; D is perhaps TRBD1 (5 bases). The CDR3 contains 14 residues. Germline V gene data show CDR1 as SGDLS and CDR2 as YYNGEE. Trimming took off 3 bases at V and 5 bases at J, with 15 bases between the two ends. The CDR3 bases are TGTGCCAGCAGCGCGGACATCATGCCGGACGAGCAGTACTTC. It yields the protein CASSADIMPDEQYF. Drawing the rest from reference TRBV9 and TRBJ2-7, the complete variable domain is DSGVTQTPKHLITATGQRVTLRCSPRSGDLSVYWYQQSLDQGLQFLIQYYNGEERAKGNILERFSAQQFPDLHSELNLSSLELGDSALYFCASSADIMPDEQYFGPGTRLTVT.

This clone was counted once. The chain combines TRBV27 with TRBJ1-2; tentative D call: TRBD1 (6 bases). Per germline, CDR1 MNHEY and CDR2 SMNVEV (reference sequence). V was shortened by 1 base and J by 2 bases, with 17 bases between the two germline ends. This CDR3 is built from 17 residues. The CDR3 bases are TGTGCCAGCAGTTTATTTTCTTTCTCGGGGGGCAACTATGGCTACACCTTC. Amino acids: CASSLFSFSGGNYGYTF.

In this sample, this clone turned up once. This rearrangement joins TRBV19 to TRBJ2-1, with TRBD2 matching 10 bases. V gave up 6 bases and J gave up 2 bases; unmatched junction bases: 13. Germline V gives CDR1 LNHDA, CDR2 SQIVND (reference sequence). The CDR3 sequence is 18 residues long. CDR3 sequence reads: CASSTGTSDLPPYNEQFF. The CDR3 coding sequence is TGTGCCAGTAGCACCGGGACTAGCGACCTTCCCCCCTACAATGAGCAGTTCTTC.

V usage is TRBV5-6 and J usage is TRBJ2-7; D tentatively fits TRBD1 or TRBD2 (5 bases each). With 2 bases removed from V and 3 bases from J, the gap between germline ends came to 15 bases. The CDR3 runs to 15 residues. Germline V CDR1 and CDR2: SGHDT, YYEEEE. This CDR3 reads CASSLSGLALYEQYF. DNA of the CDR3: TGTGCCAGCAGCTTATCGGGGCTAGCTCTCTACGAGCAGTACTTC.

The CDR3 nucleotides are TGTGCCAGCAGTGAAACTCGCCCTAGCGCGAGGGGCACCGGGGAGCTGTTTTTT. Translation: CASSETRPSARGTGELFF. The chain combines TRBV6-4 with TRBJ2-2, with D maybe TRBD2 (6 bases). V lost 3 bases to trimming and J lost 4 bases, with 21 bases between them. Germline loops: CDR1 MRHNA, CDR2 SNTAGT. This CDR3 is 18 amino acids long.

The gene calls are TRBV19 and TRBJ2-6; D could derive from TRBD1 or TRBD2 (5 bases each). Per germline, CDR1 LNHDA and CDR2 SQIVND (reference sequence). The CDR3 is 21 amino acids. V lost 3 bases and J 0 bases, leaving 24 bases between the germline ends. CDR3 loop: CASSMAYWDALESSGANVLTF. The DNA for the CDR3 is TGTGCCAGTAGTATGGCATACTGGGACGCCCTCGAGAGCTCTGGGGCCAACGTCCTGACTTTC.

The chain links TRBV29-1 to TRBJ1-1; the match to TRBD1 covers 8 bases. The CDR3 length is 13 residues. Per germline, CDR1 SQVTM and CDR2 ANQGSEA. J lost 7 bases, V lost 3 bases, and 7 bases had no gene match. In DNA form, the CDR3 reads TGCAGCGTTGACGGGACAGGCTTAAGTGAAGCTTTCTTT. This encodes CSVDGTGLSEAFF.

The V and J genes are TRBV6-5 and TRBJ2-7; weak D call: TRBD1 (5 bases). The germline V gene has CDR1 MNHEY and CDR2 SVGAGI. The CDR3 extends over 15 amino acids. Trimming pared 6 bases from V and 0 bases from J, leaving 15 bases between. DNA of the CDR3: TGTGCCAGCAGAAACCACAGGTCCCGCTCCTACGAGCAGTACTTC. It encodes CASRNHRSRSYEQYF.

The chain is built from TRBV7-2 and TRBJ2-7; perhaps TRBD2 as D (5 bases). Germline CDR1 reads SGHTA; CDR2 reads FQGNSA. The CDR3 length is 12 residues. Trimming removed 5 bases from V and 4 bases from J, with 9 bases in between. The CDR3 DNA is TGTGCCAGCAGCCAGGCGGGTTACGAGCAGTACTTC. Translated, it gives CASSQAGYEQYF. The full variable domain, completed using reference TRBV7-2 and TRBJ2-7, is GAGVSQSPSNKVTEKGKDVELRCDPISGHTALYWYRQSLGQGLEFLIYFQGNSAPDKSGLPSDRFSAERTGGSVSTLTIQRTQQEDSAVYLCASSQAGYEQYFGPGTRLTVT.